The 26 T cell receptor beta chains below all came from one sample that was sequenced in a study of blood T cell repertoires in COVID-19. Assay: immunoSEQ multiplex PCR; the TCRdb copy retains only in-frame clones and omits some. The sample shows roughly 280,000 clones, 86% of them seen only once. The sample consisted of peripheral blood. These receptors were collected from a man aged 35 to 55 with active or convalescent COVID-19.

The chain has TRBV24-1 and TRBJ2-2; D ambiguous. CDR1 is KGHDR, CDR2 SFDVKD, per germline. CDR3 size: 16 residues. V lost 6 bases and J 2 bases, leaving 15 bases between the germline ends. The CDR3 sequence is CATSTDTMSNTGELFF. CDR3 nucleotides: TGTGCCACCAGTACAGACACGATGTCTAACACCGGGGAGCTGTTTTTT.

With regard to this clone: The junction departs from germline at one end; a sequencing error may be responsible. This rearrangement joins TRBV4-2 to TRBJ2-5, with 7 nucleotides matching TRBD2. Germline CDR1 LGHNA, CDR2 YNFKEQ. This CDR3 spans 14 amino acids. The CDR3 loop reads CASSPGEGQGTQYF. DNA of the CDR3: TGTGCCAGCAGCCCGGGGGAGGGCCAAGGGACCCAGTACTTC.

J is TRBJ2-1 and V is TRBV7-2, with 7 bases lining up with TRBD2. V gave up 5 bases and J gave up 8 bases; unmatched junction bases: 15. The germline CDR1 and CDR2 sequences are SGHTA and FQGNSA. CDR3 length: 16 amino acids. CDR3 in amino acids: CASSVVGGGWKDEQFF. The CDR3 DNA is TGTGCCAGCAGCGTCGTAGGCGGGGGTTGGAAGGATGAGCAGTTCTTC.

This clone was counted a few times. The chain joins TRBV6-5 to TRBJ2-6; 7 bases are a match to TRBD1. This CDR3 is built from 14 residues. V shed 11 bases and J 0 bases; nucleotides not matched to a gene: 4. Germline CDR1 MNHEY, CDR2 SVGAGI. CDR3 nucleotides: TGTGCCCCCCACAGGGGCTCTGGGGCCAACGTCCTGACTTTC. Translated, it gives CAPHRGSGANVLTF.

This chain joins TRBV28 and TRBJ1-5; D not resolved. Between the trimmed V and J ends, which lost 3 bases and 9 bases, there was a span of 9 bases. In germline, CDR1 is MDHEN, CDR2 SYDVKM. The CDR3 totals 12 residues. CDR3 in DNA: TGTGCCAGCAGTTTTAGGGCGGGGCCCCAGCATTTT. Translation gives CASSFRAGPQHF.

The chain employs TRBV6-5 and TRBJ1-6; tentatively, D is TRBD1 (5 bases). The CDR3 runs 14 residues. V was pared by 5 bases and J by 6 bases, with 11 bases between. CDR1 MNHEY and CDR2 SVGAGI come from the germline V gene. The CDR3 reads CASSLAGLNSPLHF. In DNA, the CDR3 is TGTGCCAGCAGTCTGGCAGGGCTTAATTCACCCCTCCACTTT.

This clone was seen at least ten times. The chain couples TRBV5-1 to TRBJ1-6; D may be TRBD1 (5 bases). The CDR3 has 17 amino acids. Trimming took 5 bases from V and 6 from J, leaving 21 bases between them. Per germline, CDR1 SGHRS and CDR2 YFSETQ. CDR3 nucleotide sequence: TGCGCCAGCAGTTCGTTTGCTCCGGGGGTGAGTAATTCACCCCTCCACTTT. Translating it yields CASSSFAPGVSNSPLHF.

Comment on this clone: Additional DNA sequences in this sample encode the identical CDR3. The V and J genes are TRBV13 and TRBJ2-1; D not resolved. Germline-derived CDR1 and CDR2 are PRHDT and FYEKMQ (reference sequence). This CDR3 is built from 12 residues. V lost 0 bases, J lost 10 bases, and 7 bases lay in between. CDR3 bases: TGTGCCAGCAGCTTAGGTCGAGGAGAGCAGTTCTTC. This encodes CASSLGRGEQFF.

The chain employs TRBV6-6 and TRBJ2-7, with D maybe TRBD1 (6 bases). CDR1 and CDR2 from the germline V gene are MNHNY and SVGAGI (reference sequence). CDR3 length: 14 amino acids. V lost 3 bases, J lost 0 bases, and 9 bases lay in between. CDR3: CASSYQGFSYEQYF. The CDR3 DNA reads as TGTGCCAGCAGTTATCAGGGGTTCTCCTACGAGCAGTACTTC.

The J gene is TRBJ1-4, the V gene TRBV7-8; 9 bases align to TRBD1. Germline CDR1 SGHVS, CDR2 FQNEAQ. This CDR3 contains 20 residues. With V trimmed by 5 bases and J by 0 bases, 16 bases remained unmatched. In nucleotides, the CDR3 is TGTGCCAGCAGCGATCAAATTGGGACAGGGCGATTTTCAACTAATGAAAAACTGTTTTTT. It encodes CASSDQIGTGRFSTNEKLFF.

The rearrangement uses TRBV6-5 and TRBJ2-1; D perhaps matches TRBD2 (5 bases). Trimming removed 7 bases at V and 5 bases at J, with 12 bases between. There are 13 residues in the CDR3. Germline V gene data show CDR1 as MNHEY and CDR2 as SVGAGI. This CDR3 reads CASTAGPNNEQFF. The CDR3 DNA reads TGTGCCAGCACCGCGGGCCCTAACAATGAGCAGTTCTTC.

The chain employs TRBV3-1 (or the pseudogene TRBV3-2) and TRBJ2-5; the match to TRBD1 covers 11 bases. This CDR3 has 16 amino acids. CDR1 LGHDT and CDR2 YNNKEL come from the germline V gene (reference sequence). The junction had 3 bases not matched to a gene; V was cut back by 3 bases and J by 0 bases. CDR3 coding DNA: TGTGCCAGCAGCCACGGGGACAGGGGGTACCAAGAGACCCAGTACTTC. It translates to CASSHGDRGYQETQYF.

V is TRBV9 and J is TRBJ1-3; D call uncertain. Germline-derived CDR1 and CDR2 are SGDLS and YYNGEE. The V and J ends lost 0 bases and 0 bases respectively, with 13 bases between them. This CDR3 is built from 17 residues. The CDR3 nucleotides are TGTGCCAGCAGCGTAGAAGTGGCTGGTTACTCTGGAAACACCATATATTTT. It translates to CASSVEVAGYSGNTIYF.

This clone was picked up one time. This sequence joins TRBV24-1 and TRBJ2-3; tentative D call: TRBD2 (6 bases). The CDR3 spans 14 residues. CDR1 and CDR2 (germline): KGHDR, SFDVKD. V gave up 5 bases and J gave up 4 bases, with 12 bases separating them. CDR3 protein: CATSAVLAADTQYF. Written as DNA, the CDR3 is TGTGCCACCAGTGCCGTACTAGCAGCAGATACGCAGTATTTT.

The CDR3 reads CASSPTGTDYGYTF. For the CDR3, the DNA is TGCGCCAGCAGCCCAACCGGGACAGACTATGGCTACACCTTC. The rearrangement joins TRBV5-1 to TRBJ1-2; 7 bases line up with TRBD1. The CDR3 contains 14 residues. Trimming took 4 bases from V and 3 from J; bases not matched to a gene: 6. In germline, CDR1 is SGHRS, CDR2 YFSETQ.

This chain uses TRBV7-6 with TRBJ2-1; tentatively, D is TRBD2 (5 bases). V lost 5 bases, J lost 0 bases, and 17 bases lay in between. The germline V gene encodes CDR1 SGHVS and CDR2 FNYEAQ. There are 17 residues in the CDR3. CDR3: CASSLRRAAGSYNEQFF. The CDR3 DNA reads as TGTGCCAGCAGCCTTAGAAGGGCGGCGGGCTCCTACAATGAGCAGTTCTTC.

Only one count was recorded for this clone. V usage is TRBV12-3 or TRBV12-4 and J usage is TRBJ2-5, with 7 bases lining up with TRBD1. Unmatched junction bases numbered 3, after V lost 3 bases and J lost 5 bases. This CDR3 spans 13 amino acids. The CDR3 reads CASSLGRGETQYF. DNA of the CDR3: TGTGCCAGCAGTTTGGGCAGGGGGGAGACCCAGTACTTC.

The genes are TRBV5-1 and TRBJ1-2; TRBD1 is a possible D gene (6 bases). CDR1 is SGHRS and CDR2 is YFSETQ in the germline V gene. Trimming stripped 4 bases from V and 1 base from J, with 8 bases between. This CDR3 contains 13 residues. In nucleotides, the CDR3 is TGCGCCAGCAGCAGGGGGAATAACTATGGCTACACCTTC. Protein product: CASSRGNNYGYTF. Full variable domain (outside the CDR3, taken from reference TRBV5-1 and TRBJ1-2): KAGVTQTPRYLIKTRGQQVTLSCSPISGHRSVSWYQQTPGQGLQFLFEYFSETQRNKGNFPGRFSGRQFSNSRSEMNVSTLELGDSALYLCASSRGNNYGYTFGSGTRLTVV.

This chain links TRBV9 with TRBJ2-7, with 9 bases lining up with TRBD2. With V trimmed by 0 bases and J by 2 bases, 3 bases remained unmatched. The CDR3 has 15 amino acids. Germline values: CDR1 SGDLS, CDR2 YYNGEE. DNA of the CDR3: TGTGCCAGCAGCGTAGGGGGCGGGAGGGCCTACGAGCAGTACTTC. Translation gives CASSVGGGRAYEQYF. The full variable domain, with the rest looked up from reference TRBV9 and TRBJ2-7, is DSGVTQTPKHLITATGQRVTLRCSPRSGDLSVYWYQQSLDQGLQFLIQYYNGEERAKGNILERFSAQQFPDLHSELNLSSLELGDSALYFCASSVGGGRAYEQYFGPGTRLTVT.

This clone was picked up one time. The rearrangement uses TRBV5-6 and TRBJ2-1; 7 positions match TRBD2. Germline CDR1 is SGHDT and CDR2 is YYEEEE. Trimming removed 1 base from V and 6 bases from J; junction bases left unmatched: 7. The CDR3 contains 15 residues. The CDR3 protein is CASSLFQRGANEQFF. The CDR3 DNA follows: TGTGCCAGCAGCTTGTTCCAGCGGGGTGCCAATGAGCAGTTCTTC.

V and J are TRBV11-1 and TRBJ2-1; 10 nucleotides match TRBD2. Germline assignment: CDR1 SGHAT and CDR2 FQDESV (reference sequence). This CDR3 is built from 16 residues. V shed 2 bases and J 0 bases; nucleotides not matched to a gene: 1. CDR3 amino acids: CASSLIAGGSYNEQFF. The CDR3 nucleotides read TGTGCCAGCAGCTTAATAGCGGGGGGCTCCTACAATGAGCAGTTCTTC.

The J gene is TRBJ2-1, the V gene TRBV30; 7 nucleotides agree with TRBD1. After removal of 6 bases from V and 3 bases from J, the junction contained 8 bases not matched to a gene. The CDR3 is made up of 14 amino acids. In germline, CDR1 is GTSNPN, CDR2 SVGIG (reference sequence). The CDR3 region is CACEGQDRYNEQFF. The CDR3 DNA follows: TGTGCCTGTGAAGGACAGGACCGCTACAATGAGCAGTTCTTC.

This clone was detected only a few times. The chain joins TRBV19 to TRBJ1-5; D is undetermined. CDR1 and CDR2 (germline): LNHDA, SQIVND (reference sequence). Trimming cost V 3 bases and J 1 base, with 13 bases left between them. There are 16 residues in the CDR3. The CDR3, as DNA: TGTGCCAGTAGTATGATTGGGCGCGGGAGCAATCAGCCCCAGCATTTT. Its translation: CASSMIGRGSNQPQHF.

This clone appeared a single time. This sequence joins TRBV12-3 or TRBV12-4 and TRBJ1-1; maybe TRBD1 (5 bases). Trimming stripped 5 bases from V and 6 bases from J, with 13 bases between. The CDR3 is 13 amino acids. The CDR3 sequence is CASSGRGNPEAFF. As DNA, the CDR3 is TGTGCCAGCAGTGGCCGGGGGAATCCTGAAGCTTTCTTT.

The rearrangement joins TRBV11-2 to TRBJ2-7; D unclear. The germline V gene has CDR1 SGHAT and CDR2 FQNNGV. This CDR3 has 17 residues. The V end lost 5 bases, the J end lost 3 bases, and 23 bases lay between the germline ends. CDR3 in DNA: TGTGCCAGCAGCCCACGAGGCCCACCCCCCTCTTACTACGAGCAGTACTTC. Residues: CASSPRGPPPSYYEQYF.

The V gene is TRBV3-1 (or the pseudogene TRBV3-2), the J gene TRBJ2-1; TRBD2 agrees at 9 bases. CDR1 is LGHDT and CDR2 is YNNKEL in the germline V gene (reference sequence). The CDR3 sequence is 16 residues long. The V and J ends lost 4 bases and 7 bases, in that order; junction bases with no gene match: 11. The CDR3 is CASSRRGGRAGNEQFF. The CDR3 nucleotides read TGTGCCAGCAGCCGCCGAGGCGGGAGGGCCGGGAATGAGCAGTTCTTC.